A single sample is the source of the 19 T cell receptor beta chains below, sequenced in a study of identical twins. Each CDR3 protein is one row after TCRdb ran MiXCR on the 5' RACE reads. The data hold about 520,000 distinct CDR3 sequences, with roughly 21% observed a single time. The sample was also linked to a second study, of T cells expressing NK-cell markers.

What was sequenced was CD4+ T cells sorted from blood. Every receptor here comes from a woman under 30 in good health.

This chain joins TRBV5-6 and TRBJ1-1; TRBD1 matches 8 bases. In germline, CDR1 is SGHDT, CDR2 YYEEEE. The CDR3 runs 14 residues. J lost 11 bases, V lost 1 base, and 10 bases had no gene match. The CDR3 loop is CASSLRSGGRRAFF. For the CDR3, the DNA is TGTGCCAGCAGCTTGAGGTCAGGGGGCCGCCGGGCTTTCTTT.

The CDR3 here is CASSRQGAGTEAFF. The CDR3 DNA is TGTGCCAGCAGTCGACAGGGGGCAGGCACTGAAGCTTTCTTT. The chain employs TRBV6-1 and TRBJ1-1; 10 bases map to TRBD1. The CDR3 has 14 residues. With 5 bases clipped from V and 4 bases from J, the junction kept 4 bases outside the gene matches. CDR1 is MNHNS and CDR2 is SASEGT in the germline V gene.

This clonotype has a handful of counts. V and J are TRBV7-9 and TRBJ1-2; maybe TRBD1 (6 bases). The V end lost 3 bases, the J end lost 8 bases, and 16 bases lay between the germline ends. Germline CDR1 reads SEHNR; CDR2 reads FQNEAQ (reference sequence). The length of the CDR3 is 14 residues. Here the CDR3 DNA reads TGTGCCAGCAGCTTGACGGTGGGGGGCGGAGGCTACACCTTC. Protein product: CASSLTVGGGGYTF.

The J gene is TRBJ2-1, the V gene TRBV7-6; the D gene is possibly TRBD2 (5 bases). Germline CDR1 is SGHVS and CDR2 is FNYEAQ. This CDR3 is built from 16 residues. V was pared by 2 bases and J by 7 bases, with 18 bases between. CDR3 sequence (DNA): TGTGCCAGCAGCTTATATACTAGACCCCCCGGAAATGAGCAGTTCTTC. Its translation is CASSLYTRPPGNEQFF. Filled out from reference TRBV7-6 and TRBJ2-1, the complete variable domain reads GAGVSQSPRYKVTKRGQDVALRCDPISGHVSLYWYRQALGQGPEFLTYFNYEAQQDKSGLPNDRFSAERPEGSISTLTIQRTEQRDSAMYRCASSLYTRPPGNEQFFGPGTRLTVL.

This clonotype came up a few times. This rearrangement joins TRBV7-2 to TRBJ2-7; D is unresolved. Looked up from germline, CDR1 is SGHTA and CDR2 is FQGNSA. There are 13 residues in the CDR3. V was clipped by 0 bases and J by 2 bases, with 5 bases between them. For the CDR3, the DNA is TGTGCCAGCAGCTTAGCGGTACCCTACGAGCAGTACTTC. Encoded protein: CASSLAVPYEQYF.

This clonotype came up a few times. The chain employs TRBV9 and TRBJ2-7; no clear D. The CDR3 loop spans 14 amino acids. Germline V CDR1 and CDR2: SGDLS, YYNGEE. V lost 0 bases and J 2 bases, leaving 9 bases between the germline ends. CDR3 protein: CASSVESKPYEQYF. The CDR3 nucleotides read TGTGCCAGCAGCGTAGAGAGTAAACCCTACGAGCAGTACTTC.

This clonotype has more than one count but fewer than ten. The J gene is TRBJ2-7, the V gene TRBV20-1; D is unresolved. Germline CDR1 reads DFQATT; CDR2 reads SNEGSKA (reference sequence). Between the trimmed V and J ends, which lost 2 bases and 5 bases, there was a span of 16 bases. The CDR3 is 14 amino acids. The CDR3 sequence: CSARIGGPEDEQYF. CDR3 sequence (DNA): TGCAGTGCTAGAATCGGCGGTCCTGAGGACGAGCAGTACTTC.

The chain carries TRBV20-1 and TRBJ2-2, with 10 bases that match TRBD2. In germline, CDR1 is DFQATT, CDR2 SNEGSKA (reference sequence). The CDR3 consists of 14 residues. V trimming: 2 bases; J trimming: 6 bases; junction bases outside the gene matches: 3. The chain's CDR3 is CSARSGGAPGELFF. In DNA, the CDR3 is TGCAGTGCTAGAAGCGGGGGGGCCCCCGGGGAGCTGTTTTTT.

The rearrangement uses TRBV29-1 and TRBJ2-5, with no clear D. This CDR3 spans 10 amino acids. Per the germline V gene, CDR1 is SQVTM and CDR2 is ANQGSEA. Between the trimmed V and J ends, which lost 6 bases and 7 bases, there was a span of 9 bases. The CDR3 sequence is CSVALGTQYF. The CDR3 DNA follows: TGCAGCGTCGCCCTCGGGACCCAGTACTTC. Filled out from reference TRBV29-1 and TRBJ2-5, the complete variable domain reads SAVISQKPSRDICQRGTSLTIQCQVDSQVTMMFWYRQQPGQSLTLIATANQGSEATYESGFVIDKFPISRPNLTFSTLTVSNMSPEDSSIYLCSVALGTQYFGPGTRLLVL.

This clonotype came up many times. The chain uses TRBV12-3 or TRBV12-4 and TRBJ1-5; TRBD1 might be the D (6 bases). The CDR3 is 14 amino acids. Trimming cost V 6 bases and J 4 bases, with 13 bases left between them. The CDR3 reads CASSRTGLNQPQHF. The CDR3 DNA reads as TGTGCCAGCAGCCGCACAGGGCTAAATCAGCCCCAGCATTTT.

This clonotype has a handful of counts. The chain recombines TRBV6-5 with TRBJ2-1, with D perhaps matching TRBD2 (5 bases). The V gene's germline CDR1 is MNHEY and CDR2 SVGAGI. The CDR3 covers 14 residues. Trimming left V 4 bases short and J 2 bases short, with 9 bases between. CDR3: CASSLGAAYNEQFF. In nucleotides, the CDR3 is TGTGCCAGCAGTTTGGGAGCCGCCTACAATGAGCAGTTCTTC.

This chain joins TRBV7-8 and TRBJ2-5, with 8 bases that match TRBD2. Trimming took 2 bases from V and 6 from J; bases not matched to a gene: 5. CDR1 and CDR2 (germline): SGHVS, FQNEAQ. This CDR3 comprises 14 residues. The CDR3 is CASSLRSGGKTQYF. In DNA form, the CDR3 reads TGTGCCAGCAGCTTAAGATCGGGAGGGAAGACCCAGTACTTC.

V gene TRBV6-2 or TRBV6-3 combines with J gene TRBJ2-1, with D possibly matching TRBD2 (5 bases). Trimming cost V 4 bases and J 7 bases, with 11 bases left between them. This CDR3 has 13 residues. In germline, CDR1 is MNHEY, CDR2 SVGEGT. CDR3 residues: CASSFPGSNEQFF. The CDR3, as DNA: TGTGCCAGCAGTTTCCCGGGGTCGAATGAGCAGTTCTTC.

This rearrangement joins TRBV12-3 or TRBV12-4 to TRBJ2-1; 11 bases align to TRBD2. The CDR3 covers 15 residues. The junction had 9 bases not matched to a gene; V was cut back by 8 bases and J by 6 bases. The CDR3 here is CASGQFSGGANEQFF. The CDR3, as DNA: TGTGCCAGCGGACAGTTTAGCGGGGGGGCCAATGAGCAGTTCTTC.

The genes are TRBV13 and TRBJ2-2; possibly TRBD1 for D (6 bases). The V end was cut by 1 base, the J end by 7 bases, with 7 bases between. The germline V gene has CDR1 PRHDT and CDR2 FYEKMQ (reference sequence). The CDR3 is 13 amino acids. The CDR3 bases are TGTGCCAGCAGCTTAGAGGGGGACGGGGAGCTGTTTTTT. Protein product: CASSLEGDGELFF.

The chain recombines TRBV9 with TRBJ2-1, with 8 bases lining up with TRBD2. The CDR3 is 14 residues long. V lost 1 base, J lost 6 bases, and 3 bases stayed unmatched. Looked up from germline, CDR1 is SGDLS and CDR2 is YYNGEE. The CDR3 DNA is TGTGCCAGCAGCGTACTAGCGGGTACCAATGAGCAGTTCTTC. Protein: CASSVLAGTNEQFF.

A few counts support this clonotype. The chain employs TRBV12-3 or TRBV12-4 and TRBJ1-5; 8 nucleotides line up with TRBD1. The length of the CDR3 is 17 residues. The V segment lost 5 bases and the J segment 4 bases; nucleotides outside the gene matches: 13. CDR3 nucleotide sequence: TGTGCCAGCAGTGCTGGACAGGGCCTACCAAGGAATCAGCCCCAGCATTTT. Translating gives CASSAGQGLPRNQPQHF.

This clonotype was detected many times. The rearrangement links TRBV10-3 to TRBJ2-3; 7 bases are a match to TRBD1. Germline CDR1 and CDR2: ENHRY and SYGVKD. The V gene end was trimmed by 4 bases and the J gene end by 4 bases; junction bases not matched to a gene: 5. The CDR3 spans 14 residues. The CDR3 nucleotides read TGTGCCATCAGTGGACAGGGAAGGGCAGATACGCAGTATTTT. Encoded protein: CAISGQGRADTQYF.

The CDR3 sequence: CASSLRATNTEAFF. The CDR3 bases are TGCGCCAGCAGCTTGCGGGCAACGAACACTGAAGCTTTCTTT. The rearrangement links TRBV5-1 to TRBJ1-1; D ambiguous. The V end was cut by 1 base, the J end by 1 base, with 8 bases between. The CDR3 extends over 14 amino acids. Germline values: CDR1 SGHRS, CDR2 YFSETQ.